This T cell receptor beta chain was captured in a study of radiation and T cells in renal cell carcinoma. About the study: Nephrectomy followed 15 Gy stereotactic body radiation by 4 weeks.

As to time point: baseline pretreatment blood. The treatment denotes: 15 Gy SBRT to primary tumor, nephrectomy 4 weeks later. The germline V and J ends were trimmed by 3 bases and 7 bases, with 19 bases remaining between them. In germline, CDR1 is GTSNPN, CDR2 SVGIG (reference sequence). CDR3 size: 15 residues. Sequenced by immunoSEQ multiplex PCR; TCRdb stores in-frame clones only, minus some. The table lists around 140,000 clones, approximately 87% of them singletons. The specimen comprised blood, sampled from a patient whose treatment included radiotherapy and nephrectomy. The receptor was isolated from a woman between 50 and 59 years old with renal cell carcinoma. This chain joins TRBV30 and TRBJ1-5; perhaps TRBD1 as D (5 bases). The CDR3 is CAWRRSGSISQPQHF. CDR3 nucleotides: TGTGCCTGGAGGAGATCAGGGTCAATAAGCCAGCCCCAGCATTTT. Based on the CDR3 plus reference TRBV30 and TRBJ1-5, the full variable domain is SQTIHQWPATLVQPVGSPLSLECTVEGTSNPNLYWYRQAAGRGLQLLFYSVGIGQISSEVPQNLSASRPQDRQFILSSKKLLLSDSGFYLCAWRRSGSISQPQHFGDGTRLSIL.